This T cell receptor (beta chain) was observed in a study of T cells expressing NK-cell markers. For the study at large: TCR beta repertoires came from sorted CD3+CD56+NKG2C+, CD3+CD56+NKG2C- and CD3+CD56-NKG2C+ T cells.

CDR1 is SGHRS, CDR2 YFSETQ, per germline. The CDR3 is 16 residues long. What made the TCR beta cDNA was 5'RACE template switching with UMIs. TCRdb re-called the 5' RACE reads and shows each CDR3 protein once, DNA omitted. The table for this sample gives about 260,000 distinct CDR3 sequences. Overall study results and limits: The study found dominant NKG2C+ clonotypes at roughly 1.0-7.0% of CD8+ T cells in roughly six donors. Whether expanded NKG2C+ T cell clones were HCMV specific stayed uncertain.

Regarding this clonotype: The antigen remains undetermined.

The sample consisted of blood T cells: a sorted CD56 or NKG2C T cell subset, CD4+ or CD8+ T cells, or bulk PBMC T cells (not recorded which). The chain links TRBV5-1 to TRBJ2-1; without DNA, the TCRdb call of TRBD2 cannot be checked. This TCR came from a woman between 18 and 70 years old in good health. The CDR3 protein is CASSLGVAGLNNEQFF.